The rows below give T cell receptor beta chains drawn from one sample of a study. In TCRdb, the RT-PCR reads were re-called with MiXCR into one record per CDR3 protein. The sample lists about 700,000 distinct CDR3 sequences, approximately 15% seen once, with about 3.6% in the top ten. Sequencing input: memory CD4+ T cells from blood. The receptors were sampled from a female donor in good health, serving as a healthy control. CDR3s include the opening cysteine and the closing phenylalanine or tryptophan. A D gene is named only where the DNA matches it firmly. Clone size is given for some rows only: seen once, a few or many times, or a class if the clone is expanded.

abundance,d_gene,j_gene,v_gene,CDR3aa,CDR3nt
-,-,TRBJ1-1,TRBV27,CASSRLGGANLNTEAFF,TGTGCCAGCAGTCGGCTTGGGGGGGCCAATTTGAACACTGAAGCTTTCTTT
-,-,TRBJ2-5,TRBV19,CASSQPGRWETQYF,TGTGCCAGTAGTCAGCCGGGACGCTGGGAGACCCAGTACTTC
many,-,TRBJ2-1,TRBV5-1,CASSRTGIDNEQFF,TGCGCCAGCAGCCGTACCGGTATTGACAATGAGCAGTTCTTC
few,TRBD1,TRBJ1-1,TRBV15,CATSRGPQDRVGAFF,TGTGCCACCAGCAGAGGGCCCCAGGACAGGGTGGGAGCTTTCTTT
-,TRBD2,TRBJ2-3,TRBV4-2,CASSHEFGGTDTQYF,TGTGCCAGCAGCCATGAGTTCGGGGGGACAGATACGCAGTATTTT
-,-,TRBJ1-1,TRBV12-3/TRBV12-4,CASSFQGTEAFF,TGTGCCAGCAGTTTCCAGGGGACTGAAGCTTTCTTT
-,-,TRBJ1-4,TRBV7-2,CASSQGPTNNEKLFF,TGTGCCAGCAGCCAGGGTCCCACGAATAATGAAAAACTGTTTTTT
few,TRBD2,TRBJ2-1,TRBV20-1,CSARDPSGSFTEQFF,TGCAGTGCTAGAGATCCTAGCGGGAGTTTCACTGAGCAGTTCTTC
few,TRBD1,TRBJ2-5,TRBV12-3/TRBV12-4,CASSLARGRNQETQYF,TGTGCCAGCAGTTTAGCCAGGGGGCGAAACCAAGAGACCCAGTACTTC
-,-,TRBJ1-5,TRBV20-1,CSARDGLGNQPQHF,TGCAGTGCTAGGGACGGTCTTGGCAATCAGCCCCAGCATTTT
-,-,TRBJ2-5,TRBV6-6,CASTTVRETQYF,TGTGCCAGCACTACAGTTCGGGAGACCCAGTACTTC
many,TRBD2,TRBJ2-5,TRBV12-5,CASGKGLAAPSQETQYF,TGTGCTAGTGGGAAGGGACTAGCGGCCCCCTCTCAAGAGACCCAGTACTTC
-,TRBD2,TRBJ2-5,TRBV5-4,CASSLIQREGETQYF,TGTGCCAGCAGCTTGATCCAGCGGGAGGGGGAGACCCAGTACTTC
few,TRBD2,TRBJ2-3,TRBV5-1,CASSLRTSGGHTQYF,TGCGCCAGCAGCCTCCGGACTAGCGGGGGCCATACGCAGTATTTT
-,-,TRBJ2-7,TRBV7-2,CASSIGALGTGFQYF,TGTGCCAGCAGCATAGGAGCCCTCGGTACAGGGTTCCAGTACTTC
-,-,TRBJ2-5,TRBV20-1,CSAYGGGQETQYF,TGCAGTGCTTACGGAGGGGGCCAAGAGACCCAGTACTTC
-,-,TRBJ1-2,TRBV9,CASSVGYGYYGYTF,TGTGCCAGCAGCGTAGGGTACGGGTACTATGGCTACACCTTC
few,TRBD2,TRBJ2-2,TRBV24-1,CATGGTSGRSNTGELFF,TGTGCCACCGGGGGGACTAGCGGGAGGTCGAACACCGGGGAGCTGTTTTTT
many,TRBD1,TRBJ2-5,TRBV5-6,CASSLATGTETQYF,TGTGCCAGCAGCTTAGCGACAGGGACGGAGACCCAGTACTTC
few,-,TRBJ2-1,TRBV21-1,CASSLGLADHEQFF,TGTGCCAGCAGCCTGGGACTAGCTGATCATGAGCAGTTCTTC
few,-,TRBJ2-3,TRBV20-1,CSARDLALDSQYF,TGCAGTGCTAGAGATCTGGCCCTTGACTCGCAGTATTTT
-,-,TRBJ2-1,TRBV20-1,CSARDTVKNEQFF,TGCAGTGCTAGAGATACTGTGAAGAATGAGCAGTTCTTC
many,-,TRBJ1-2,TRBV7-2,CASSPGQSYGYTF,TGTGCCAGCAGCCCAGGACAGAGCTATGGCTACACCTTC
few,-,TRBJ2-5,TRBV9,CASSVARSGEETQYF,TGTGCCAGCAGCGTAGCCAGGTCGGGGGAAGAGACCCAGTACTTC
few,TRBD1,TRBJ2-2,TRBV3-1,CASSQTGTGYTGELFF,TGTGCCAGCAGCCAAACCGGGACAGGTTATACCGGGGAGCTGTTTTTT
few,TRBD1,TRBJ2-1,TRBV5-5,CASSLPPGQGPRSYNEQFF,TGTGCCAGCAGTCTACCCCCGGGACAGGGGCCTCGTTCTTACAATGAGCAGTTCTTC
few,-,TRBJ2-1,TRBV4-1,CASSQSPGLDAYNEQFF,TGCGCCAGCAGCCAATCCCCCGGGCTAGACGCCTACAATGAGCAGTTCTTC
few,-,TRBJ2-1,TRBV7-9,CASSIDWDNEQFF,TGTGCCAGCAGCATAGATTGGGACAATGAGCAGTTCTTC
once,TRBD2,TRBJ2-1,TRBV4-2,CASSPREGNEQFF,TGTGCCAGCAGCCCTAGGGAGGGGAATGAGCAGTTCTTC
many,-,TRBJ2-7,TRBV10-3,CAIRSSLDSYEQYF,TGTGCCATCAGGAGCAGCCTTGACTCCTACGAGCAGTACTTC
-,-,TRBJ1-2,TRBV20-1,CSARKTGIGYGYTF,TGCAGTGCTAGAAAAACAGGGATAGGCTATGGCTACACCTTC
-,TRBD2,TRBJ2-7,TRBV5-1,CASSLKGLGDEQYF,TGTGCCAGCAGCTTGAAGGGACTAGGTGACGAGCAGTACTTC
once,-,TRBJ1-4,TRBV7-2,CASSTYSIKNEKLFF,TGTGCCAGCAGCACTTATTCCATAAAGAATGAAAAACTGTTTTTT
-,TRBD2,TRBJ2-5,TRBV27,CASGLAGELRSQETQYF,TGTGCCAGCGGGCTAGCGGGAGAATTACGAAGCCAAGAGACCCAGTACTTC
few,-,TRBJ1-4,TRBV7-9,CASSSATGMNEKLFF,TGTGCCAGCAGCTCTGCGACAGGCATGAATGAAAAACTGTTTTTT
many,-,TRBJ2-5,TRBV5-5,CASSLSWETQYF,TGTGCCAGCAGCTTGTCGTGGGAGACCCAGTACTTC
-,-,TRBJ2-3,TRBV5-1,CASSLGGVDTQYF,TGCGCCAGCAGCTTGGGGGGAGTGGATACGCAGTATTTT
many,-,TRBJ2-1,TRBV10-3,CAISEGSYNEQFF,TGTGCCATCAGTGAAGGCTCCTACAATGAGCAGTTCTTC
-,-,TRBJ2-7,TRBV11-3,CASSFTVGDEQYF,TGTGCCAGCAGCTTCACGGTCGGTGACGAGCAGTACTTC
-,TRBD1,TRBJ2-7,TRBV10-3,CAISESRTRDRVSYEQYF,TGTGCCATCAGTGAGTCTCGAACCCGGGACAGGGTCTCCTACGAGCAGTACTTC
-,TRBD1,TRBJ1-1,TRBV5-1,CASSLVTGISEAFF,TGCGCCAGCAGCTTGGTGACAGGGATCTCTGAAGCTTTCTTT
-,TRBD1,TRBJ2-7,TRBV5-1,CASSSGQGAAEQYF,TGCGCCAGCAGCTCGGGACAGGGGGCGGCCGAGCAGTACTTC
few,-,TRBJ2-5,TRBV7-9,CASSLPRTTQETQYF,TGTGCCAGCAGCTTACCCCGAACTACCCAAGAGACCCAGTACTTC
-,TRBD1,TRBJ2-6,TRBV24-1,CATSGLDRGGTAGANVLTF,TGTGCCACCAGTGGCCTGGACAGGGGGGGAACTGCTGGGGCCAACGTCCTGACTTTC
many,-,TRBJ2-4,TRBV12-3/TRBV12-4,CASSFSGPQNIQYF,TGTGCCAGCAGTTTCTCGGGCCCCCAAAACATTCAGTACTTC
few,TRBD2,TRBJ2-1,TRBV14,CASSRMTSGSLYNEQFF,TGTGCCAGCAGCCGAATGACTAGCGGGAGTCTCTACAATGAGCAGTTCTTC
-,TRBD1,TRBJ2-7,TRBV20-1,CSAPKGTGVIEQYF,TGCAGTGCTCCTAAGGGGACAGGAGTAATCGAGCAGTACTTC
few,-,TRBJ1-1,TRBV29-1,CSAGGGGNTEAFF,TGCAGCGCCGGGGGAGGAGGGAACACTGAAGCTTTCTTT
-,TRBD2,TRBJ2-1,TRBV4-1,CASSQVSTLAGGPNEQFF,TGCGCCAGCAGCCAAGTTTCCACCTTAGCGGGAGGGCCCAATGAGCAGTTCTTC
-,-,TRBJ1-2,TRBV20-1,CSAPLDLGYTF,TGCAGTGCACCCCTGGATTTAGGCTACACCTTC
-,TRBD2,TRBJ2-3,TRBV20-1,CSAYKAAGGTDTQYF,TGCAGTGCTTACAAGGCGGCGGGAGGCACAGATACGCAGTATTTT
-,-,TRBJ1-4,TRBV12-3/TRBV12-4,CASSLMQGGEKLFF,TGTGCCAGCAGTTTAATGCAGGGTGGAGAAAAACTGTTTTTT
few,-,TRBJ2-2,TRBV5-1,CASSPYEQGTGELFF,TGCGCCAGCAGCCCCTATGAACAGGGCACCGGGGAGCTGTTTTTT
-,-,TRBJ1-1,TRBV5-1,CASSVRGGGTEAFF,TGCGCCAGCAGCGTCAGGGGAGGAGGAACTGAAGCTTTCTTT
-,TRBD1,TRBJ1-2,TRBV7-2,CASSTQGAYNYGYTF,TGTGCCAGCAGCACACAGGGGGCCTATAACTATGGCTACACCTTC
many,TRBD2,TRBJ2-1,TRBV11-2,CASSYDLGLAGGEQFF,TGTGCCAGCAGCTACGACCTGGGACTAGCGGGTGGTGAGCAGTTCTTC